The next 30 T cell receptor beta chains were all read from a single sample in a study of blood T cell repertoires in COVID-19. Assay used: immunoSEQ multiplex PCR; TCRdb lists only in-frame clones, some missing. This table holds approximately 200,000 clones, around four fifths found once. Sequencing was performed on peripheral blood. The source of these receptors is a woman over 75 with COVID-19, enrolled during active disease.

The CDR3 is CASSINSGNSPLHF. CDR3 in DNA: TGTGCCAGCAGTATAAACTCGGGGAATTCACCCCTCCACTTT. The chain links TRBV7-9 to TRBJ1-6; D remains ambiguous. Germline-derived CDR1 and CDR2 are SEHNR and FQNEAQ (reference sequence). The CDR3 contains 14 residues. The V and J ends lost 6 bases and 7 bases respectively, with 13 bases between them.

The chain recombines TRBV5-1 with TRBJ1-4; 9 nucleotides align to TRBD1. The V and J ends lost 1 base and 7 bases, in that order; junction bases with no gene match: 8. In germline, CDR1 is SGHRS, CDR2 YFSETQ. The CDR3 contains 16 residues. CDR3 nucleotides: TGCGCCAGCAGCTTGTATTCGGGGACAGGGAGTGAAAAACTGTTTTTT. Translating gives CASSLYSGTGSEKLFF.

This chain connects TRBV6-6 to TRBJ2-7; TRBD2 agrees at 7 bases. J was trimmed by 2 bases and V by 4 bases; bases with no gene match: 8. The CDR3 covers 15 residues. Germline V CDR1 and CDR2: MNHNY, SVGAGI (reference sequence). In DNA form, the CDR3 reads TGTGCCAGCAGTTTCGGGACTATATTTCCCTACGAGCAGTACGTC. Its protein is CASSFGTIFPYEQYV.

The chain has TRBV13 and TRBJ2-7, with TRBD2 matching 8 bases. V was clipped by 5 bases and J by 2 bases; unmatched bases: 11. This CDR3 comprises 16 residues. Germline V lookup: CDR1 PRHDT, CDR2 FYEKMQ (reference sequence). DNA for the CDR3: TGTGCCAGCAGCCGGACCAGCGGGGGCCAGACCTACGAGCAGTACTTC. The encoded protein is CASSRTSGGQTYEQYF.

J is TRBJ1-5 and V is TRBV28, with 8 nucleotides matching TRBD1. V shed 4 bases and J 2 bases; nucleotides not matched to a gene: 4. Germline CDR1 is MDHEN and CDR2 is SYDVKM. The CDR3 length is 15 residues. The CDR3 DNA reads TGTGCCAGCAGTTCAGGGGGCGGTGGCAATCAGCCCCAGCATTTT. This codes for CASSSGGGGNQPQHF.

The CDR3 loop reads CASSTLQGNTEAFF. The CDR3 DNA reads TGTGCCAGTAGTACCCTACAGGGGAACACTGAAGCTTTCTTT. The chain uses TRBV19 and TRBJ1-1; a weak D match, TRBD1 (6 bases). Germline values: CDR1 LNHDA, CDR2 SQIVND (reference sequence). The length of the CDR3 is 14 residues. The V end lost 4 bases, the J end lost 1 base, and 10 bases lay between the germline ends.

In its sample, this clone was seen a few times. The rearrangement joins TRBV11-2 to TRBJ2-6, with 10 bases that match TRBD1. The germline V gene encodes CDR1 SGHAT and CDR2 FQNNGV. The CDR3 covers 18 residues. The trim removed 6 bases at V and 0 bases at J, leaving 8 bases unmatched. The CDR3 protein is CASRKPGQGFSGANVLTF. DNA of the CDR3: TGTGCCAGCAGAAAGCCGGGACAGGGGTTCTCTGGGGCCAACGTCCTGACTTTC.

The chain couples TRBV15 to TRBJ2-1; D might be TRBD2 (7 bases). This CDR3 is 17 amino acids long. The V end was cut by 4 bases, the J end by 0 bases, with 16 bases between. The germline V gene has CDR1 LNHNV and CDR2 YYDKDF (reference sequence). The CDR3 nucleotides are TGTGCCACCAGCATTCACCACGGGGGGCGCTCCTACAATGAGCAGTTCTTC. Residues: CATSIHHGGRSYNEQFF.

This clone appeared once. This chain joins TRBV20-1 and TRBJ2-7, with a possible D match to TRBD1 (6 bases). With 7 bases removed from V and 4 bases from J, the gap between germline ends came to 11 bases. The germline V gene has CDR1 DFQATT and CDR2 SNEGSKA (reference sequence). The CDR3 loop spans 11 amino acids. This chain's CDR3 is CSGHRDYEQYV. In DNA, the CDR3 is TGCAGTGGTCACAGGGATTACGAGCAGTACGTC.

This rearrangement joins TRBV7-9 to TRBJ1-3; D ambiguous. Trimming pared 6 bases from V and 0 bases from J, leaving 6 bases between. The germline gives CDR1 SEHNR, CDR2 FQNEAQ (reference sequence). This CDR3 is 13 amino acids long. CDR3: CASRTGSGNTIYF. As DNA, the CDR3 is TGTGCCAGCAGAACCGGCTCTGGAAACACCATATATTTT.

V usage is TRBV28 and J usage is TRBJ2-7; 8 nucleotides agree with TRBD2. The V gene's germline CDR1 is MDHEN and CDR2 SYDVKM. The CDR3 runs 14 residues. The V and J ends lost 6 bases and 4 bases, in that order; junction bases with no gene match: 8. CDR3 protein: CASRRAGGMYEQYF. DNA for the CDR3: TGTGCCAGCAGGAGGGCGGGGGGCATGTACGAGCAGTACTTC.

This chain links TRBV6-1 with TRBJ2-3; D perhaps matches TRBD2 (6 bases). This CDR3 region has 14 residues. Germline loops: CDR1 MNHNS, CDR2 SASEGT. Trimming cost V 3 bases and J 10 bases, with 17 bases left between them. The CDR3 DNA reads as TGTGCCAGCAGTGAGTGGGGGGAACGAGGTGCGCAGTATTTT. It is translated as CASSEWGERGAQYF.

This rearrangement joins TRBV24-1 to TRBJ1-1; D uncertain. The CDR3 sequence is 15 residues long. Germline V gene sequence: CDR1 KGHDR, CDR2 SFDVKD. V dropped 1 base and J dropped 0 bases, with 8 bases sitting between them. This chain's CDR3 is CATSDFDNMNTEAFF. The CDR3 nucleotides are TGTGCCACCAGTGATTTTGACAACATGAACACTGAAGCTTTCTTT.

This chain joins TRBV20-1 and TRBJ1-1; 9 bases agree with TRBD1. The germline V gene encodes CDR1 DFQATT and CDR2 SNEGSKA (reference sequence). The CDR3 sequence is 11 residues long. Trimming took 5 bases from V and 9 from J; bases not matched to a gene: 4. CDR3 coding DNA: TGCAGTGCTGGGGGACAGGGACAAGCTTTCTTT. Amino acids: CSAGGQGQAFF.

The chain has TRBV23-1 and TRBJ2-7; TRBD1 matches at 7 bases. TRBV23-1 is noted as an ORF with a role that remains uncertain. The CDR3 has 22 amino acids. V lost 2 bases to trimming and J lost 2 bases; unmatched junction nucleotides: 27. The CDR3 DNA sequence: TGCGCCAGCAGTCAACCCCAAATCCGTCACAGGGGCCCCAACGTTAGACCCTACGAGCAGTACGTC. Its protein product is CASSQPQIRHRGPNVRPYEQYV.

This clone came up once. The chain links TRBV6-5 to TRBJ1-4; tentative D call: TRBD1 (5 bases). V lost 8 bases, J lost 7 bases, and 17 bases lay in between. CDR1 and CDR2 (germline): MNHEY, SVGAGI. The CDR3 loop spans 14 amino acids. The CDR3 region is CASGSPGGSEKLFF. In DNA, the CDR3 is TGTGCCAGCGGCTCGCCGGGGGGTAGTGAAAAACTGTTTTTT.

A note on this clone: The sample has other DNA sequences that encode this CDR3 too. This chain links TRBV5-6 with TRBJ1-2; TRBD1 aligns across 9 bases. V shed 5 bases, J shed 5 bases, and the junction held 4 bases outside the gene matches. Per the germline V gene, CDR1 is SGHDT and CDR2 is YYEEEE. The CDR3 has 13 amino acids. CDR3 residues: CASSLQGAYGYTF. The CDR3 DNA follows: TGTGCCAGCAGTTTACAGGGGGCATATGGCTACACCTTC. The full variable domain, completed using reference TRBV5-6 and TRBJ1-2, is DAGVTQSPTHLIKTRGQQVTLRCSPKSGHDTVSWYQQALGQGPQFIFQYYEEEERQRGNFPDRFSGHQFPNYSSELNVNALLLGDSALYLCASSLQGAYGYTFGSGTRLTVV.

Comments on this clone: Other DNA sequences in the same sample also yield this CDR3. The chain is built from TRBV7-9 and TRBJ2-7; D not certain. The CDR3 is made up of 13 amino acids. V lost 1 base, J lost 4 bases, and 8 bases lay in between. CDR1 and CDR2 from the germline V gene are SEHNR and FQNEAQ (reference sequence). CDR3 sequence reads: CASSLVGGYEQYF. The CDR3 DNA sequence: TGTGCCAGCAGCTTAGTTGGCGGTTACGAGCAGTACTTC.

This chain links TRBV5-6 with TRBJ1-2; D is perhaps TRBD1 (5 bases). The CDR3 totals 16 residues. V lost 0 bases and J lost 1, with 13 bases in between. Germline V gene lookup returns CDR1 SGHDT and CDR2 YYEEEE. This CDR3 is CASSLATGGYNYGYTF. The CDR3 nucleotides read TGTGCCAGCAGCTTGGCGACCGGGGGTTATAACTATGGCTACACCTTC.

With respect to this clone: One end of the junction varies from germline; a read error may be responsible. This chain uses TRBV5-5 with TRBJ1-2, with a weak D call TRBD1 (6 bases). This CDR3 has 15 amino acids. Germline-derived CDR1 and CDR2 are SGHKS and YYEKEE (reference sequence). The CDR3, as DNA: TGTGCCAGCAGTTTGGGGGCAGGGCCTAACTATGGCTACACCTTC. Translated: CASSLGAGPNYGYTF.

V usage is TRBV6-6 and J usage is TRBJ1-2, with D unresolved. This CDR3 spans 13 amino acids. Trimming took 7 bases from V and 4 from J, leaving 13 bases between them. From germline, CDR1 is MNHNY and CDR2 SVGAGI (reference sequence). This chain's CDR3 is CASTAIGGYGYTF. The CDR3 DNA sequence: TGTGCCAGCACCGCAATCGGTGGCTATGGCTACACCTTC.

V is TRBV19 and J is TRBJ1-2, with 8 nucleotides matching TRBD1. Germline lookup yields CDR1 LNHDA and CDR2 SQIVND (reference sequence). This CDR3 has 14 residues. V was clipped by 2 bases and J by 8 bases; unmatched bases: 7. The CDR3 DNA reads TGTGCCAGTAGTATAAGGACGACAGGGGACGGCTACACCTTC. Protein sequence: CASSIRTTGDGYTF.

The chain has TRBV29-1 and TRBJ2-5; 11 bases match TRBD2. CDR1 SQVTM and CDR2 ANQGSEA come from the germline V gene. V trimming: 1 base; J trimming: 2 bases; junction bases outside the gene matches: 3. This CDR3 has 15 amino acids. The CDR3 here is CSVEGLAGGQETQYF. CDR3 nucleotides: TGCAGCGTTGAAGGGCTAGCGGGGGGTCAAGAGACCCAGTACTTC.

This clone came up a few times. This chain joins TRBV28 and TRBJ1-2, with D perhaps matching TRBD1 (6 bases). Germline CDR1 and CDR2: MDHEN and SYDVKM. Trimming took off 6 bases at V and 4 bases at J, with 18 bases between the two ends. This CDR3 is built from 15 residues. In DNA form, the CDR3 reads TGTGCCAGCAGCCAAGTTCAGGGGTTGAGCTATGGCTACACCTTC. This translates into CASSQVQGLSYGYTF.

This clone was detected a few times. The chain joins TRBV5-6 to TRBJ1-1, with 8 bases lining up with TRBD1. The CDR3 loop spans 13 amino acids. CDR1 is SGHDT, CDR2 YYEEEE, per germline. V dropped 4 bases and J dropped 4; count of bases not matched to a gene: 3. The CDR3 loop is CASSQTGVTEAFF. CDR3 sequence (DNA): TGTGCCAGCAGCCAGACAGGGGTCACTGAAGCTTTCTTT.

CDR3 loop: CASQQGSGHGYTF. CDR3 in DNA: TGCGCCAGCCAACAGGGGAGTGGGCATGGCTACACCTTC. This rearrangement joins TRBV5-1 to TRBJ1-2; 7 bases align to TRBD1. The CDR3 has 13 amino acids. The germline V gene has CDR1 SGHRS and CDR2 YFSETQ. J gave up 6 bases and V 7 bases, and 9 bases lay outside the gene matches.

CDR3 region: CASSDSTGRAFF. CDR3 nucleotides: TGTGCCAGCAGTGACTCGACAGGGAGAGCTTTCTTT. V is TRBV6-4 and J is TRBJ1-1, with 7 bases lining up with TRBD1. This CDR3 is 12 amino acids long. J was trimmed by 10 bases and V by 0 bases; bases with no gene match: 2. Germline-derived CDR1 and CDR2 are MRHNA and SNTAGT.

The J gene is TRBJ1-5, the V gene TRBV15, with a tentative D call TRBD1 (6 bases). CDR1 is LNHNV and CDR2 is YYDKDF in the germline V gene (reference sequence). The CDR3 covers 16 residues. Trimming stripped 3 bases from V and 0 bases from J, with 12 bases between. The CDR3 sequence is CATSSQGPASNQPQHF. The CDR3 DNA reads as TGTGCCACCAGCAGTCAGGGGCCGGCTAGCAATCAGCCCCAGCATTTT.

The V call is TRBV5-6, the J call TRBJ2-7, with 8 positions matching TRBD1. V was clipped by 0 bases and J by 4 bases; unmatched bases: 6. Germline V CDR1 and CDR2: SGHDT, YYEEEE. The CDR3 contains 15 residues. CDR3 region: CASSLDSGGSYEQYF. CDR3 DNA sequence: TGTGCCAGCAGCTTGGATTCAGGGGGCTCATACGAGCAGTACTTC. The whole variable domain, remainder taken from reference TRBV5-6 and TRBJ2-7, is DAGVTQSPTHLIKTRGQQVTLRCSPKSGHDTVSWYQQALGQGPQFIFQYYEEEERQRGNFPDRFSGHQFPNYSSELNVNALLLGDSALYLCASSLDSGGSYEQYFGPGTRLTVT.

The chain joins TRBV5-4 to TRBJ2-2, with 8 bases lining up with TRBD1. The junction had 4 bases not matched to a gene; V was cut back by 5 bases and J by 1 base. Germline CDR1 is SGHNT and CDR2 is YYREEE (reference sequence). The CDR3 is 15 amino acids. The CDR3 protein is CASSLQGVNTGELFF. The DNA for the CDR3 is TGTGCCAGCAGTTTACAGGGGGTGAACACCGGGGAGCTGTTTTTT.